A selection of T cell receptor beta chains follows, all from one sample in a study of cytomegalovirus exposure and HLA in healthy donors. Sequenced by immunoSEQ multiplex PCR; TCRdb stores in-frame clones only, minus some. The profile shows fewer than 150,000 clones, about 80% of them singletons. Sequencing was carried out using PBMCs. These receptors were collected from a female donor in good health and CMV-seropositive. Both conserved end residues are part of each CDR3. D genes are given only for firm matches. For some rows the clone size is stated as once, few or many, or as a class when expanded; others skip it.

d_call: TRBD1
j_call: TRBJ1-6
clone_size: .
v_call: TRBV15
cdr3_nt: TGTGCCACCAGCAGAGATAGACAGGGGAGTGGATCACCCCTCCACTTT
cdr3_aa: CATSRDRQGSGSPLHF

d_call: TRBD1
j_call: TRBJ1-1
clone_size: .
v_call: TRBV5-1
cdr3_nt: TGCGCCAGCAGCTGGGGGACAGGGGCAACTGAAGCTTTCTTT
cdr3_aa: CASSWGTGATEAFF

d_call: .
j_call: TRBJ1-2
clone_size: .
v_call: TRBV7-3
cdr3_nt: TGTGCCAGCAGCTCCCAAAATGATCCGAGAGAGGGCTACACCTTC
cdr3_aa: CASSSQNDPREGYTF

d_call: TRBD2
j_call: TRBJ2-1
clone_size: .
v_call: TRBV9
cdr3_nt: TGTGCCAGCAGCGTAGAAAGTAGCGGGGGTAATGAGCAGTTCTTC
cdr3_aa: CASSVESSGGNEQFF

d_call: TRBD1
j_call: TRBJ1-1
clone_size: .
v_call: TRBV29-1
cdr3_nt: TGCAGCGTTAATCCAATCATAGACAGGGAAACTGAAGCTTTCTTT
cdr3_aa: CSVNPIIDRETEAFF

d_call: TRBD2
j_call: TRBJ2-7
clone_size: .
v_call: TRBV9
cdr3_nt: TGTGCCAGCAGCATTAGCGGGGGCGGGTACGAGCAGTACTTC
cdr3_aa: CASSISGGGYEQYF

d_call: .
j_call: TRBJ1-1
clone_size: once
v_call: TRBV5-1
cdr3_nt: TGCGCCAGCAGCTTGGCCAGAGGGTTGGACACTGAAGCTTTCTTT
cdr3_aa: CASSLARGLDTEAFF

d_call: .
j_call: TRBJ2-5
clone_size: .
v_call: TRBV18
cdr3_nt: TGTGCCAGCTCACCAACCTCGCGCCAAGAGACCCAGTACTTC
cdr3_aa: CASSPTSRQETQYF

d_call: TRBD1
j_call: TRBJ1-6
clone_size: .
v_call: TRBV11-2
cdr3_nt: TGTGCCAGCAGCTTACGGGACAGGGGAGGTTCACCCCTCCACTTT
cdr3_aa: CASSLRDRGGSPLHF

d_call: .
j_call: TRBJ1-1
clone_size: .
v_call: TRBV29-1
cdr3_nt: TGCAGCGTTGAAGAATCCTCCTTGAGGAACACTGAAGCTTTCTTT
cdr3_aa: CSVEESSLRNTEAFF

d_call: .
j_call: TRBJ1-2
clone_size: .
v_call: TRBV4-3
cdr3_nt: TGCGCCAGCAGCCAAGTTACGGGGATGGCTAACTATGGCTACACCTTC
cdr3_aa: CASSQVTGMANYGYTF